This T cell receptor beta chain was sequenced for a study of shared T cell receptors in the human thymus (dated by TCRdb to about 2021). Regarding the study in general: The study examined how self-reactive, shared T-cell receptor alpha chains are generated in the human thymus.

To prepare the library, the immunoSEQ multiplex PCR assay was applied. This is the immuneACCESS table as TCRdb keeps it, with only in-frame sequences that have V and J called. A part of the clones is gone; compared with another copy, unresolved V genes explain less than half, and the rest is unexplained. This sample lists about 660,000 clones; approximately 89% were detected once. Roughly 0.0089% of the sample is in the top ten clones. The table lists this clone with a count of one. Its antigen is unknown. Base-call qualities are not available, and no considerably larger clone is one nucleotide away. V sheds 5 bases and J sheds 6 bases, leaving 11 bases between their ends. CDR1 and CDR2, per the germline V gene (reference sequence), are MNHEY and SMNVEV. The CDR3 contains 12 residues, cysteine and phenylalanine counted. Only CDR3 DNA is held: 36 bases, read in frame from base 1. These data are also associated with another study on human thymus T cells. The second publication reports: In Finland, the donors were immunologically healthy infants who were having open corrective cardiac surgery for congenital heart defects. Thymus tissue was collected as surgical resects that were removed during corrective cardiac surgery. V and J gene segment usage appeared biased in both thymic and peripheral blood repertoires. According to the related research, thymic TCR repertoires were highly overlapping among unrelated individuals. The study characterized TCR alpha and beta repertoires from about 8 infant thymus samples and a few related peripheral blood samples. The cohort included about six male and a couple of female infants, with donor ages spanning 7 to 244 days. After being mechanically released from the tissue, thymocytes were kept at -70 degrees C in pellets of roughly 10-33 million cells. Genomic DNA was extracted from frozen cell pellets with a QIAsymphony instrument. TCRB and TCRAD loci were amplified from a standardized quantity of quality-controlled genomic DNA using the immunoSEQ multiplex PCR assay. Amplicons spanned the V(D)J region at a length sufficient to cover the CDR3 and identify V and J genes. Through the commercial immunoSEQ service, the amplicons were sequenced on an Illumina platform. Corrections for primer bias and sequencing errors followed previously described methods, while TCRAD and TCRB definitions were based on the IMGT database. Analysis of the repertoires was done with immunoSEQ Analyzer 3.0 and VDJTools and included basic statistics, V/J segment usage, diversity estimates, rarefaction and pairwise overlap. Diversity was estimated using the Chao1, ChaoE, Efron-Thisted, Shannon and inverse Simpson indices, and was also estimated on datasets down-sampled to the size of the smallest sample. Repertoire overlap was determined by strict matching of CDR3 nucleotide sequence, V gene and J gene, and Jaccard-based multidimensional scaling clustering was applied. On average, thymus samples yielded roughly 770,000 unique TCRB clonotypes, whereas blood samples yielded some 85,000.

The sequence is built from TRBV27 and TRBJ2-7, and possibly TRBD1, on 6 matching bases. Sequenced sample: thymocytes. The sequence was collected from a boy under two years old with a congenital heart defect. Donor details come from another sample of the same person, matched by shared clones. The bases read TGTGCCAGCAGTCCGAACAGGGTCGAGCAGTACTTC. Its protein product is CASSPNRVEQYF.